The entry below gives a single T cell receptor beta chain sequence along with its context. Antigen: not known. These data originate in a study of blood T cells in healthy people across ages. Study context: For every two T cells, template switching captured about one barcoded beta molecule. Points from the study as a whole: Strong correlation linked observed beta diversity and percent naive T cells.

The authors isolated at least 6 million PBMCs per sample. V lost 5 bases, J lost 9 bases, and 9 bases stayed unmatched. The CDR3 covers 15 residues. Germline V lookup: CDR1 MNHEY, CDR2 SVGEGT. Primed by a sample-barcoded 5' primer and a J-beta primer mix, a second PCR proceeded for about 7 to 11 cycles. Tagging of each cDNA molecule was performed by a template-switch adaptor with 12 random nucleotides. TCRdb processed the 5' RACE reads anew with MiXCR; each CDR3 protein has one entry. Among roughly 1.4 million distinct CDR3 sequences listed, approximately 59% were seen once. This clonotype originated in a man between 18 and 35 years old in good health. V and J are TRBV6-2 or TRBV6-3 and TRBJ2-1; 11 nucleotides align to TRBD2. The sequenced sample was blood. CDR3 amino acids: CASSLLAGGLREQFF. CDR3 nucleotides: TGTGCCAGCAGTCTTTTAGCGGGGGGGCTCCGTGAGCAGTTCTTC.